These T cell receptor beta chains were read from a single sample in a study of cytomegalovirus exposure and HLA in healthy donors. Measured with immunoSEQ multiplex PCR; TCRdb has only the in-frame clones, and not every one. This table has under 200,000 clones, 75% to 90% appearing once. Sample: PBMCs. Receptors originate from a girl between 2 and 10 years old in good health and CMV-seropositive. The CDR3 runs from the conserved cysteine through the conserved F or W. A D gene is named only where the DNA matches it firmly. The listing skips clone size in some rows; elsewhere it reads once, few, many or a size class.

.	TRBV6-1	.	TRBJ2-5	CASSDPARVWETQYF	TGTGCCAGCAGTGACCCCGCCAGGGTTTGGGAGACCCAGTACTTC
.	TRBV7-2	.	TRBJ2-7	CASSFEGGYEQYF	TGTGCCAGCAGCTTTGAAGGAGGCTACGAGCAGTACTTC
.	TRBV30	once	TRBJ2-1	CAWNGGPMGNEQFF	TGTGCCTGGAACGGCGGGCCCATGGGCAATGAGCAGTTCTTC
TRBD2	TRBV27	.	TRBJ2-7	CASSHFFSGSNEQYF	TGTGCCAGCAGCCATTTTTTTAGCGGGAGTAACGAGCAGTACTTC
.	TRBV4-1	.	TRBJ1-2	CASSQEIGEGGYGYTF	TGCGCCAGCAGCCAAGAAATAGGGGAGGGGGGCTATGGCTACACCTTC
.	TRBV6-1	.	TRBJ2-7	CASSEGGRSYEQYF	TGTGCCAGCAGTGAAGGGGGGAGGTCCTACGAGCAGTACTTC
.	TRBV6-6	few	TRBJ2-3	CASSYSFLDTQYF	TGTGCCAGCAGTTACTCCTTCTTGGATACGCAGTATTTT
.	TRBV28	.	TRBJ1-2	CASRDRDIYYGYTF	TGTGCCAGCAGGGATCGGGACATCTACTATGGCTACACCTTC
TRBD2	TRBV28	.	TRBJ2-3	CASSSRLAGDTDTQYF	TGTGCCAGCAGTTCAAGACTAGCGGGAGACACAGATACGCAGTATTTT
TRBD2	TRBV11-3	.	TRBJ2-1	CASSLSGGYNEQFF	TGTGCCAGCAGCTTGAGCGGGGGCTACAATGAGCAGTTCTTC